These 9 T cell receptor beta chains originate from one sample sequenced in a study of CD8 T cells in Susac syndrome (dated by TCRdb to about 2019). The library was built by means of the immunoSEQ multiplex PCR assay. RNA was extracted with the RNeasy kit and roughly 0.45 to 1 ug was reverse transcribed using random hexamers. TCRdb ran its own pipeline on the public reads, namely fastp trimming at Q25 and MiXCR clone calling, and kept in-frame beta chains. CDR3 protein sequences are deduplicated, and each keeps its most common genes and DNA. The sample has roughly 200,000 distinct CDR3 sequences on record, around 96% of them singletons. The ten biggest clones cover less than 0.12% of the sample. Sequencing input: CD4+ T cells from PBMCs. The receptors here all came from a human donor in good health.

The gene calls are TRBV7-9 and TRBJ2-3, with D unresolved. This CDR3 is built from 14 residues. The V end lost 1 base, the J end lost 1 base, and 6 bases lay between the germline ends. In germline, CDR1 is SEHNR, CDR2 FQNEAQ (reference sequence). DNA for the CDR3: TGTGCCAGCAGCTTAGAAAGGGGCACAGATACGCAGTATTTT. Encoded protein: CASSLERGTDTQYF.

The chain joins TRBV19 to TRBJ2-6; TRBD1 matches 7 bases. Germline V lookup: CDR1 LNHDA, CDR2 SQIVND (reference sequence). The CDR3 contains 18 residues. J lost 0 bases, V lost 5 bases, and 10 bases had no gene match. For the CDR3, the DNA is TGTGCCAGTAGTGCAAGACAGGGCACCGACTCTGGGGCCAACGTCCTGACTTTC. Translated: CASSARQGTDSGANVLTF.

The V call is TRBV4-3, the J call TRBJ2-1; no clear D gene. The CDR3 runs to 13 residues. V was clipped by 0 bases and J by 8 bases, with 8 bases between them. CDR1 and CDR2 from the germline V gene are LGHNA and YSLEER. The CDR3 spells CASSQDRDHEQFF. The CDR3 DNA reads TGCGCCAGCAGCCAAGATAGAGACCATGAGCAGTTCTTC.

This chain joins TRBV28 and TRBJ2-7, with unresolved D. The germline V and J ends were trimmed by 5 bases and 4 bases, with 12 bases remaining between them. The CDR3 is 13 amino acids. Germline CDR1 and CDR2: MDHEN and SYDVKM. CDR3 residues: CASSPHMLYEQYF. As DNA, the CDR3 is TGTGCCAGCAGTCCCCACATGCTTTACGAGCAGTACTTC.

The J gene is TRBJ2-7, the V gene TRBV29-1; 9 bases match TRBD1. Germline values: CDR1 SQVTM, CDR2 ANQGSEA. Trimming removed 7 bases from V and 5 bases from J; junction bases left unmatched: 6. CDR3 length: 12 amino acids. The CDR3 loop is CSAFTGGDEQYF. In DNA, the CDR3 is TGCAGCGCCTTTACAGGGGGCGACGAGCAGTACTTC.

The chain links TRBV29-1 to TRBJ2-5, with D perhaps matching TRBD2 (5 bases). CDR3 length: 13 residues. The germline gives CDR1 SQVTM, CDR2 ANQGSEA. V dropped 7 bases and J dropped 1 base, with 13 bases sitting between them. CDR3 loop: CSGARRLQETQYF. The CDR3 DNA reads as TGCAGCGGGGCGCGGAGGCTCCAAGAGACCCAGTACTTC.

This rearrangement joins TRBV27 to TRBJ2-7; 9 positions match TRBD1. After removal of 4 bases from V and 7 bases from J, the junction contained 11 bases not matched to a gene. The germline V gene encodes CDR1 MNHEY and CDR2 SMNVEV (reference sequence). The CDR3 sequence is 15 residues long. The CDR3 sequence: CASSSRPGQGREQYF. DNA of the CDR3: TGTGCCAGCAGTTCCAGACCGGGACAGGGCCGGGAGCAGTACTTC.

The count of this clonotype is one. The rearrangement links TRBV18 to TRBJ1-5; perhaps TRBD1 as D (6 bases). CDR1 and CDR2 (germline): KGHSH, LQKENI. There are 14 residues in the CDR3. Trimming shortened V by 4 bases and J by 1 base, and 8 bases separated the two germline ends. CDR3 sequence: CASSRTVSNQPQHF. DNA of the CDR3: TGTGCCAGCTCACGGACAGTCAGCAATCAGCCCCAGCATTTT.

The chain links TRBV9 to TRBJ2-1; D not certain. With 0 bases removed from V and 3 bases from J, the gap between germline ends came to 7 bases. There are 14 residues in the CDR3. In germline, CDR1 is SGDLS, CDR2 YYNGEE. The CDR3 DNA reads TGTGCCAGCAGCGTAGTTCTAGGCTACAATGAGCAGTTCTTC. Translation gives CASSVVLGYNEQFF.